This T cell receptor (beta chain) comes out of a study of blood T cell repertoires in COVID-19. In the study overall: COVID-19 samples collected from the United States, Italy and Spain covered acute and convalescent phases. Nucleic acid was either cDNA or gDNA, and it came from T cells, B-cell-depleted T cells, or PBMCs.

In the authors' workflow: Researchers report that nucleated cell counts were estimated from reference gene primer amplification. Repertoires were generated with immunoSEQ multiplex PCR, while TCRdb's copy carries only in-frame clones and drops some. V and J calls and clone size are copied from that table; D and trimming were computed from the DNA. This table has 290,000 or so clones, approximately 86% appearing once. Germline CDR1 and CDR2: PRHDT and FYEKMQ (reference sequence). J was trimmed by 4 bases and V by 3 bases; bases with no gene match: 6. The CDR3 totals 14 residues. The genes are TRBV13 and TRBJ2-7, with 7 bases aligning to TRBD2. The clonotype comes from a man in his 70s with acute or convalescent COVID-19. Sequenced input: peripheral blood. CDR3 coding DNA: TGTGCCAGCAGCTTCGGGCGGGAGATATACGAGCAGTACTTC. It specifies CASSFGREIYEQYF.